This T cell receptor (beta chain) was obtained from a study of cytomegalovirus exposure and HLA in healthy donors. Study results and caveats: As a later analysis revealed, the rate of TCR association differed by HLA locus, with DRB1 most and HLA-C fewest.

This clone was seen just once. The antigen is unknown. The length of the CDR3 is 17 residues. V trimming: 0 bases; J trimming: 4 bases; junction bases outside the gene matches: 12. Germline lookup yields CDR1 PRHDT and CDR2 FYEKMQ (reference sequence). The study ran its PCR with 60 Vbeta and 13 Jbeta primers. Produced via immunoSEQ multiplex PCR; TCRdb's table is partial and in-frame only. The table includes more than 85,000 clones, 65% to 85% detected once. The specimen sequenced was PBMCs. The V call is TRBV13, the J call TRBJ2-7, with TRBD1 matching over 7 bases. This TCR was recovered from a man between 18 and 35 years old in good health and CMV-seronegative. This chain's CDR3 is CASSLGPGTAAGYEQYF. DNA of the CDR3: TGTGCCAGCAGCTTAGGCCCCGGGACAGCTGCTGGGTACGAGCAGTACTTC.